The entry below gives a single T cell receptor beta chain sequence along with its context. The V end was cut by 5 bases, the J end by 7 bases, with 21 bases between. The CDR3 length is 16 residues. Germline V CDR1 and CDR2: MDHEN, SYDVKM. The record originates from a study of CD8 T cells in Susac syndrome. About the study: Blood was drawn from Susac syndrome patients while they were therapy-naive, on corticosteroids, or on intravenous immunoglobulin alone.

Random hexamers were used to reverse transcribe an amount of about 0.5 to 1 ug RNA. Across 54 Vbeta and 13 Jbeta, immunoSEQ multiplex PCR amplified TCR beta CDR3. One entry per CDR3 protein results from TCRdb running MiXCR on the immunoSEQ multiplex PCR reads. The data show about 80,000 distinct CDR3 sequences, with 90% to 97% seen just once and roughly 0.44% held by the top ten. Blood CD8+ and CD4+ T cells underwent high-throughput TCR beta sequencing. The sequencing sample was made of CD8+ T cells from PBMCs. This rearrangement joins TRBV28 to TRBJ2-1; D is ambiguous. The sequence derives from a human donor with Susac syndrome. The CDR3 loop reads CASSPRASLVFNEQFF. As DNA, the CDR3 is TGTGCCAGCAGTCCCCGGGCCTCTTTGGTGTTTAATGAGCAGTTCTTC. The variable domain in full, with the rest retrieved from reference TRBV28 and TRBJ2-1, is DVKVTQSSRYLVKRTGEKVFLECVQDMDHENMFWYRQDPGLGLRLIYFSYDVKMKEKGDIPEGYSVSREKKERFSLILESASTNQTSMYLCASSPRASLVFNEQFFGPGTRLTVL.